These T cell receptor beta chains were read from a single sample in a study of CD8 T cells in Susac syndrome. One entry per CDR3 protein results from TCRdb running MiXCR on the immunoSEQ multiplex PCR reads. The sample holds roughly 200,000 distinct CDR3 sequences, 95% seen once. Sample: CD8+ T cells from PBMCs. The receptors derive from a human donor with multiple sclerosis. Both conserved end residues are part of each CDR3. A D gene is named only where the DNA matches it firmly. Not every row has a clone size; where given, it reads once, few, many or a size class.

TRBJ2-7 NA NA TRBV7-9 TGTGCCAGCAGCATACTAGGAACCCACGTGCAGTACTTC CASSILGTHVQYF
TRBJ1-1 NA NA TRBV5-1 TGCGCCAGCAGCTGGGCGGGGAACATGAACACTGAAGCTTTCTTT CASSWAGNMNTEAFF
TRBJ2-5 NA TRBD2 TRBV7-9 TGTGCCAGCAGCTTATCCCCGACTAGCTGGGAGACCCAGTACTTC CASSLSPTSWETQYF
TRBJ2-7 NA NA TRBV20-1 TGCAGTGCTAACAGGCTAGAGCTTAACGAGCAGTACTTC CSANRLELNEQYF
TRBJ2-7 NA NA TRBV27 TGTGCCAGCAGTTTATCCCTATCTGTGGGCGAGCAGTACTTC CASSLSLSVGEQYF
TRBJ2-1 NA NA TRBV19 TGTGCCAGCGCGGGGGCCCACACCGCCTACAATGAGCAGTTCTTC CASAGAHTAYNEQFF
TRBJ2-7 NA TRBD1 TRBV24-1 TGTGCCACCAGGTATACAGGGGTAAGGCAGTACTTC CATRYTGVRQYF
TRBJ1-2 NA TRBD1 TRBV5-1 TGCGCCAGCAGCTCTGAGGGGGCGGACGGCTACACCTTC CASSSEGADGYTF
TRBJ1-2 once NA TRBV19 TGTGCCAGTGATACGACACATAACTATGGCTACACCTTC CASDTTHNYGYTF
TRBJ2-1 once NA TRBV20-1 TGCAGTGCTAGTCCCACGAATGAGCAGTTCTTC CSASPTNEQFF